One sample yielded the 2 T cell receptor beta chains listed below, sequenced in a study of beta chain features in type 1 diabetes. Study outcomes and limitations: Shorter TCRB CDR3s, moderately but significantly so, were found in Type 1 diabetes patients in all four CD4+ subsets.

Their cognate antigens are unknown. Since all of the isolated RNA was reverse transcribed, expressed TCRB transcripts were what got sequenced. Clones were read by immunoSEQ multiplex PCR, and TCRdb kept only the in-frame ones, dropping some. The data contain 200,000 to 300,000 clones, about 11% of them seen just once; the ten biggest clones take up roughly 0.017%. Source material: naive CD4+ T cells from blood. The receptors come from a man aged 30 to 45 with type 1 diabetes.

This clone was observed a handful of times. The chain combines TRBV29-1 with TRBJ2-5; no reliable D call. The V end lost 4 bases, the J end lost 1 base, and 7 bases lay between the germline ends. The CDR3 contains 12 residues. Germline values: CDR1 SQVTM, CDR2 ANQGSEA. The CDR3: CSVGVSQETQYF. CDR3 nucleotide sequence: TGCAGCGTTGGTGTCAGCCAAGAGACCCAGTACTTC.

This clone occurred a few times. The rearrangement links TRBV5-6 to TRBJ2-3; 15 nucleotides line up with TRBD2. V dropped 0 bases and J dropped 11; count of bases not matched to a gene: 13. This CDR3 has 18 residues. Germline V CDR1 and CDR2: SGHDT, YYEEEE. In DNA form, the CDR3 reads TGTGCCAGCAGCTTGGGCCCGGGACTAGCGGGGGGTCGGGTTAGGCAGTATTTT. Protein: CASSLGPGLAGGRVRQYF.